Listed below are T cell receptor beta chains from one sample, sequenced in a study of T cells after yellow fever vaccination. TCRdb itself ran the 5' RACE reads through MiXCR, one entry per CDR3 protein. The top ten hold 20% to 30% of the sample, which has roughly 330,000 distinct CDR3 sequences, around 3.9% seen once. The sequences come from PBMCs, collected 5 days after the yellow fever booster vaccination. These TCRs come from a man between 18 and 35 years old who received the YFV17D yellow fever vaccine. CDR3s include the opening cysteine and the closing phenylalanine or tryptophan. The order of the fields is D gene, V gene, J gene, clone size, CDR3 protein, CDR3 DNA. D genes are given only for firm matches. Size values are once, few and many counts, or a class for expanded clones, and some rows have none.

>TRBD2|TRBV9|TRBJ2-3|-
CASSGGLAGDTDTQYF
TGTGCCAGCAGCGGGGGACTAGCGGGGGACACAGATACGCAGTATTTT
>TRBD2|TRBV28|TRBJ2-3|few
CASSLRAGTPDTQYF
TGTGCCAGCAGTTTACGAGCGGGGACCCCAGATACGCAGTATTTT
>TRBD1|TRBV6-2/TRBV6-3|TRBJ1-1|many
CASRLGQGGTEAFF
TGTGCCAGCAGACTCGGACAGGGAGGAACTGAAGCTTTCTTT
>-|TRBV20-1|TRBJ1-3|many
CSASGPGYSGNTIYF
TGCAGTGCTAGCGGGCCGGGCTACTCTGGAAACACCATATATTTT
>-|TRBV7-2|TRBJ2-1|many
CASSPPDYNEQFF
TGTGCCAGCAGCCCCCCCGACTACAATGAGCAGTTCTTC
>-|TRBV12-3/TRBV12-4|TRBJ1-2|many
CASGPNYGYTF
TGTGCCAGCGGCCCTAACTATGGCTACACCTTC
>-|TRBV28|TRBJ2-3|-
CASTFTDAPDTQYF
TGTGCCAGCACCTTCACCGACGCCCCAGATACGCAGTATTTT
>-|TRBV6-1|TRBJ1-6|-
CASSSTWQMNSPLHF
TGTGCCAGCAGCTCTACGTGGCAGATGAATTCACCCCTCCACTTT
>TRBD1|TRBV19|TRBJ1-5|few
CASSIDDRGLQPQHF
TGTGCCAGTAGTATTGACGACAGGGGGCTTCAGCCCCAGCATTTT
>-|TRBV14|TRBJ2-7|few
CASSQGRNPRTTYEQYF
TGTGCCAGCAGCCAAGGCCGAAACCCTAGGACAACCTACGAGCAGTACTTC
>-|TRBV29-1|TRBJ2-5|few
CSAVEAHRGTQYF
TGCAGTGCCGTAGAGGCCCATCGGGGGACCCAGTACTTC
>TRBD1|TRBV20-1|TRBJ1-2|-
CSAPAGGHYGYTF
TGCAGTGCCCCTGCAGGGGGCCACTATGGCTACACCTTC
>-|TRBV3-1|TRBJ1-1|few
CASSMRGGNTEAFF
TGTGCCAGCAGCATGAGAGGTGGTAACACTGAAGCTTTCTTT
>-|TRBV6-2/TRBV6-3|TRBJ1-2|-
CASSYSRRDLYGYTF
TGTGCCAGCAGTTACTCGCGGAGGGACCTCTATGGCTACACCTTC
>TRBD2|TRBV7-9|TRBJ2-1|many
CASSFRPGLAGDRNEQFF
TGTGCCAGCAGCTTCCGCCCGGGACTAGCGGGGGATCGGAATGAGCAGTTCTTC